This TCR beta chain originates from a study of somatic mutations in cytotoxic T cells in rheumatoid arthritis. A few counts support this clone. Only in-frame clones appear in the TCRdb table, and some are missing; sequencing was by immunoSEQ multiplex PCR. The sample lists about 16,000 clones; 79% were seen once. The source material was CD8+ T cells sorted from blood. The source of this sequence is an adult with rheumatoid arthritis.

The CDR3 DNA sequence: TGTGCCAGTACCTGGGGCACTGAAGCTTTCTTT. It encodes CASTWGTEAFF. The chain couples TRBV19 to TRBJ1-1; D unresolved. The V and J ends lost 7 bases and 4 bases respectively, with 7 bases between them. Germline V lookup: CDR1 LNHDA, CDR2 SQIVND (reference sequence). The CDR3 totals 11 residues.